This TCR beta chain was observed in a study of OX40 agonist ivuxolimab in advanced cancers. Study details: Eligibility rules accepted prior anti-PD-1, anti-PD-L1 or anti-CTLA-4 therapy, and under 45% had some.

This CDR3 has 12 residues. The germline CDR1 and CDR2 sequences are SNHLY and FYNNEI. Deletions cut 7 bases from V and 8 bases from J, with 12 bases between. Whole-study findings and limits: Some patients without response likewise showed low normalized clonal expansion. With doses of 0.1 to 3.0 mg/kg, CD4+ and CD8+ blood T cells had undergone clonal expansion by week 6.

Clones were sequenced by immunoSEQ multiplex PCR, and TCRdb holds only the in-frame ones, with some missing. The sample gives roughly 63,000 clones, 89% of which show up once; about 12% is in the top ten. This clone showed up just a few times. Antigen unknown. The genes are TRBV2 and TRBJ1-5; weak D call: TRBD1 (5 bases). The receptor comes from an adult with an advanced solid tumor such as melanoma, head and neck, liver or kidney cancer. The sample was CD4+ or CD8+ T cells sorted from blood, taken in a trial of the OX40 agonist ivuxolimab. Here the CDR3 reads CASTGRNEPQHF. The CDR3 DNA is TGTGCCAGCACGGGGCGGAATGAGCCCCAGCATTTT.